The 21 T cell receptor beta chains below were found in one sample sequenced in a study of OX40 agonist ivuxolimab in advanced cancers. Generated by immunoSEQ multiplex PCR, the TCRdb table keeps only in-frame clones and is missing some. The table has tens of thousands of clones, roughly nine tenths seen once; the top ten hold 1% to 1.5%. The starting material was CD4+ or CD8+ T cells sorted from blood, obtained in a trial of the OX40 agonist ivuxolimab. The source of these receptors is an adult with an advanced solid tumor such as melanoma, head and neck, liver or kidney cancer.

The V call is TRBV5-6, the J call TRBJ2-6; a weak D match, TRBD1 (6 bases). CDR1 and CDR2 from the germline V gene are SGHDT and YYEEEE. The V and J ends lost 4 bases and 0 bases respectively, with 17 bases between them. The CDR3 length is 18 residues. The CDR3 nucleotides are TGTGCCAGCAGCCGCCAACCGACAGGCCGCTCTGGGGCCAACGTCCTGACTTTC. The encoded protein is CASSRQPTGRSGANVLTF.

The chain has TRBV11-2 and TRBJ2-1, with 7 positions matching TRBD1. J gave up 5 bases and V 2 bases, and 9 bases lay outside the gene matches. The germline CDR1 and CDR2 sequences are SGHAT and FQNNGV. The CDR3 consists of 16 residues. The CDR3 DNA is TGTGCCAGCAGCTTATCCTCGAGACAGGGCCACAATGAGCAGTTCTTC. Residues: CASSLSSRQGHNEQFF.

This rearrangement joins TRBV18 to TRBJ1-3; D perhaps matches TRBD1 (5 bases). The ends were cut back, 0 bases at V and 4 bases at J, with 13 bases in the middle. Germline V CDR1 and CDR2: KGHSH, LQKENI. This CDR3 has 16 amino acids. As DNA, the CDR3 is TGTGCCAGCTCACCACCTATGGGGGTTGCAGGAAACACCATATATTTT. Protein product: CASSPPMGVAGNTIYF. Full variable domain (remainder filled in from reference TRBV18 and TRBJ1-3): NAGVMQNPRHLVRRRGQEARLRCSPMKGHSHVYWYRQLPEEGLKFMVYLQKENIIDESGMPKERFSAEFPKEGPSILRIQQVVRGDSAAYFCASSPPMGVAGNTIYFGEGSWLTVV.

The chain employs TRBV6-5 and TRBJ1-2; D might be TRBD1 (5 bases). Per germline, CDR1 MNHEY and CDR2 SVGAGI. V was cut by 8 bases and J by 4 bases, with 14 bases left in between. The CDR3 runs to 13 residues. CDR3 DNA sequence: TGTGCCAGCGGGCCGGGCGGGGGCTATGGCTACACCTTC. Translated, it gives CASGPGGGYGYTF.

The chain links TRBV4-2 to TRBJ2-7; 9 positions agree with TRBD2. V shed 0 bases and J 7 bases; nucleotides not matched to a gene: 13. In germline, CDR1 is LGHNA, CDR2 YNFKEQ. The CDR3 contains 17 residues. In DNA, the CDR3 is TGTGCCAGCAGCCAAGATCCGGCGGGGGGGCGGGGTTCAGAGCAGTACTTC. Amino acid sequence: CASSQDPAGGRGSEQYF.

The CDR3 sequence is CASSSLAATYEQYF. CDR3 DNA: TGCGCCAGCAGCTCCCTTGCGGCCACCTACGAGCAGTACTTC. The rearrangement uses TRBV5-1 and TRBJ2-7; D gene ambiguous. The germline V gene encodes CDR1 SGHRS and CDR2 YFSETQ. Trimming left V 3 bases short and J 2 bases short, with 12 bases between. The CDR3 spans 14 residues. Drawing the rest from reference TRBV5-1 and TRBJ2-7, the complete variable domain is KAGVTQTPRYLIKTRGQQVTLSCSPISGHRSVSWYQQTPGQGLQFLFEYFSETQRNKGNFPGRFSGRQFSNSRSEMNVSTLELGDSALYLCASSSLAATYEQYFGPGTRLTVT.

This clone was found once. J is TRBJ1-1 and V is TRBV2, with 8 nucleotides matching TRBD1. This CDR3 region has 16 residues. The germline CDR1 and CDR2 sequences are SNHLY and FYNNEI. V lost 6 bases and J lost 4; bases outside the gene matches: 13. CDR3 residues: CASSDLPTGVGTEAFF. For the CDR3, the DNA is TGTGCCAGCAGCGACCTTCCGACAGGGGTGGGCACTGAAGCTTTCTTT.

V usage is TRBV7-9 and J usage is TRBJ1-2; D call uncertain. In germline, CDR1 is SEHNR, CDR2 FQNEAQ (reference sequence). The CDR3 runs 12 residues. V gave up 7 bases and J gave up 4 bases, with 10 bases separating them. The DNA for the CDR3 is TGTGCCAGCACCACTAGGTTCTATGGCTACACCTTC. It encodes CASTTRFYGYTF.

The V call is TRBV7-9, the J call TRBJ1-1, with no clear D. Looked up from germline, CDR1 is SEHNR and CDR2 is FQNEAQ (reference sequence). V was cut by 0 bases and J by 8 bases, with 7 bases left in between. The CDR3 length is 12 residues. CDR3 residues: CASSLASVEAFF. CDR3 in DNA: TGTGCCAGCAGCTTAGCTTCTGTAGAAGCTTTCTTT.

This clone was counted only a few times. The chain joins TRBV28 to TRBJ2-7; TRBD2 matches at 9 bases. CDR3 length: 16 amino acids. V was pared by 3 bases and J by 2 bases, with 8 bases of the junction left unmatched. Germline V gives CDR1 MDHEN, CDR2 SYDVKM. CDR3 in amino acids: CASSFSLAGLTYEQYF. The CDR3 coding sequence is TGTGCCAGCAGTTTCTCCCTAGCGGGGTTGACCTACGAGCAGTACTTC.

The chain links TRBV9 to TRBJ2-2, with 9 bases aligning to TRBD2. From germline, CDR1 is SGDLS and CDR2 YYNGEE. V gave up 0 bases and J gave up 4 bases; unmatched junction bases: 1. This CDR3 has 15 residues. The DNA of the CDR3 is TGTGCCAGCAGCGTAGCGCGGGGGGGCACCGGGGAGCTGTTTTTT. It codes for CASSVARGGTGELFF.

In its sample, this clone was seen once. V gene TRBV28 combines with J gene TRBJ1-3; D perhaps matches TRBD1 (5 bases). This CDR3 contains 15 residues. V was clipped by 2 bases and J by 0 bases, with 8 bases between them. CDR1 MDHEN and CDR2 SYDVKM come from the germline V gene. CDR3 in amino acids: CASSLPDSSGNTIYF. Written as DNA, the CDR3 is TGTGCCAGCAGTTTACCCGACAGCTCTGGAAACACCATATATTTT. Filled out from reference TRBV28 and TRBJ1-3, the complete variable domain reads DVKVTQSSRYLVKRTGEKVFLECVQDMDHENMFWYRQDPGLGLRLIYFSYDVKMKEKGDIPEGYSVSREKKERFSLILESASTNQTSMYLCASSLPDSSGNTIYFGEGSWLTVV.

The chain uses TRBV12-5 and TRBJ2-1; D is perhaps TRBD1 or TRBD2 (6 bases each). This CDR3 contains 13 residues. Trimming took 0 bases from V and 7 from J, leaving 7 bases between them. Germline-derived CDR1 and CDR2 are LGHNT and FRNRAP. The CDR3 reads CASGLVGGNEQFF. The CDR3 nucleotides read TGTGCTAGTGGTTTGGTAGGGGGGAATGAGCAGTTCTTC.

CDR3 nucleotides: TGTGCCAGCAGTCCTCTGAGCCTCTACGAGCAGTACTTC. This codes for CASSPLSLYEQYF. The V call is TRBV6-5, the J call TRBJ2-7; D remains ambiguous. This CDR3 has 13 amino acids. Trimming pared 5 bases from V and 3 bases from J, leaving 11 bases between. Germline V gene sequence: CDR1 MNHEY, CDR2 SVGAGI.

The chain recombines TRBV4-1 with TRBJ1-6, with no clear D. CDR3 length equals 15 residues. Germline V gives CDR1 MGHRA, CDR2 YSYEKL. Trimming shortened V by 1 base and J by 7 bases, and 11 bases separated the two germline ends. CDR3 sequence reads: CASSQVWQNNSPLHF. The CDR3 region has the DNA TGCGCCAGCAGCCAAGTTTGGCAAAACAATTCACCCCTCCACTTT.

The chain has TRBV6-5 and TRBJ1-2, with 7 bases aligning to TRBD1. Germline V gene lookup returns CDR1 MNHEY and CDR2 SVGAGI. CDR3 length: 14 residues. V shed 5 bases, J shed 2 bases, and the junction held 5 bases outside the gene matches. The CDR3 region has the DNA TGTGCCAGCAGTGAATACAGGGGAAACTATGGCTACACCTTC. Translation gives CASSEYRGNYGYTF.

The chain recombines TRBV5-8 with TRBJ1-1; D might be TRBD1 (5 bases). In germline, CDR1 is SGHTS, CDR2 YDEGEE. V shed 4 bases and J shed 1 base, with 17 bases lying between them. The CDR3 is 16 residues long. CDR3 residues: CASSKGEGRGNTEAFF. CDR3 coding DNA: TGTGCCAGCAGCAAGGGTGAGGGGCGCGGGAACACTGAAGCTTTCTTT.

The V and J genes are TRBV6-6 and TRBJ2-7; D is tentatively TRBD1 or TRBD2 (5 bases each). With 2 bases removed from V and 7 bases from J, the gap between germline ends came to 15 bases. The germline V gene has CDR1 MNHNY and CDR2 SVGAGI (reference sequence). The CDR3 covers 14 residues. The CDR3, as DNA: TGTGCCAGCAGTTACGGGGGTCGCTCGGGGGAGCAGTACTTC. It translates to CASSYGGRSGEQYF.

This chain joins TRBV6-1 and TRBJ2-3; tentative D call: TRBD2 (5 bases). The CDR3 covers 16 residues. Germline CDR1 MNHNS, CDR2 SASEGT. Trimming removed 3 bases at V and 0 bases at J, with 13 bases between. CDR3: CASSDPRLQSTDTQYF. The CDR3 DNA is TGTGCCAGCAGTGACCCCAGACTACAAAGCACAGATACGCAGTATTTT.

This clone was observed a single time. The gene calls are TRBV28 and TRBJ2-5; no firm D call. CDR3 length: 13 residues. The germline V gene encodes CDR1 MDHEN and CDR2 SYDVKM. Trimming removed 6 bases at V and 11 bases at J, with 19 bases between. CDR3 nucleotide sequence: TGTGCCAGCAGAGCGACCTCCTCAGGCTCTCAGTACTTC. Amino acid sequence: CASRATSSGSQYF.

This clone was seen only a few times. The chain recombines TRBV5-1 with TRBJ1-6; 7 positions match TRBD1. There are 14 residues in the CDR3. The V gene end was trimmed by 4 bases and the J gene end by 6 bases; junction bases not matched to a gene: 4. CDR1 SGHRS and CDR2 YFSETQ come from the germline V gene. CDR3 sequence reads: CASSPGQVNSPLHF. Here the CDR3 DNA reads TGCGCCAGCAGCCCCGGACAGGTTAATTCACCCCTCCACTTT.